One sample yielded the 7 T cell receptor beta chains listed below, sequenced in a study of early T cells in non-severe SARS-CoV-2 infection. TCRdb re-called the 5' RACE reads through MiXCR, storing one row per CDR3 protein. The sample consists of 40,000 or so distinct CDR3 sequences, around 5.8% of them appearing once. The sequences come from whole blood, collected at baseline. These receptors originate from an adult who was a healthcare worker with PCR-confirmed SARS-CoV-2 infection or an uninfected control (not recorded which).

This chain links TRBV5-1 with TRBJ1-1; no reliable D call. V lost 4 bases, J lost 0 bases, and 16 bases lay in between. The CDR3 spans 16 residues. Germline V gives CDR1 SGHRS, CDR2 YFSETQ. The chain's CDR3 is CASSRAAGSMNTEAFF. The CDR3 nucleotides read TGCGCCAGCAGCCGGGCGGCAGGATCTATGAACACTGAAGCTTTCTTT.

This clonotype was seen at least ten times. This chain uses TRBV2 with TRBJ2-1; D unclear. Trimming took off 7 bases at V and 7 bases at J, with 8 bases between the two ends. CDR3 size: 11 residues. Germline-derived CDR1 and CDR2 are SNHLY and FYNNEI. The CDR3 DNA reads TGTGCCAGCAAGGTGAAAAATGAGCAGTTCTTC. Amino acids: CASKVKNEQFF.

This clonotype was seen ten or more times. This chain links TRBV10-3 with TRBJ1-2; D gene ambiguous. Looked up from germline, CDR1 is ENHRY and CDR2 is SYGVKD. The CDR3 runs 14 residues. V was cut by 5 bases and J by 0 bases, with 10 bases left in between. CDR3 nucleotides: TGTGCCATCAGTCCGACGGCCACTAACTATGGCTACACCTTC. Translation gives CAISPTATNYGYTF.

There are many counts of this clonotype. The rearrangement uses TRBV2 and TRBJ1-2; D unresolved. The germline V and J ends were trimmed by 8 bases and 4 bases, with 11 bases remaining between them. The CDR3 contains 12 residues. From germline, CDR1 is SNHLY and CDR2 FYNNEI. The CDR3 loop is CASDVRSYGYTF. In DNA form, the CDR3 reads TGTGCCAGCGACGTCCGCAGCTATGGCTACACCTTC.

This clonotype was detected many times. CDR3 amino acids: CASFGGEGTQYF. The CDR3 region has the DNA TGTGCCAGCTTTGGTGGAGAGGGTACGCAGTATTTT. The chain employs TRBV28 and TRBJ2-3; TRBD2 is a possible D gene (5 bases). This CDR3 comprises 12 residues. The V gene's germline CDR1 is MDHEN and CDR2 SYDVKM. Trimming took 8 bases from V and 8 from J, leaving 14 bases between them.

V and J are TRBV7-7 and TRBJ2-2, with D tentatively TRBD2 (6 bases). The V gene lost 5 bases and the J gene lost 7 bases, with 17 bases spanning the gap. CDR1 is SSHAT and CDR2 is FNYEAQ in the germline V gene (reference sequence). The CDR3 extends over 15 amino acids. The CDR3 sequence: CASSPTRERGGELFF. The CDR3 DNA follows: TGTGCCAGCAGCCCGACTCGGGAGAGGGGCGGGGAGCTGTTTTTT.

This clonotype was recorded a few times. The chain employs TRBV5-1 and TRBJ2-7; 9 nucleotides agree with TRBD1. Per germline, CDR1 SGHRS and CDR2 YFSETQ. This CDR3 comprises 14 residues. The junction had 7 bases not matched to a gene; V was cut back by 3 bases and J by 6 bases. DNA of the CDR3: TGCGCCAGCAGCTCCACCGGGACAGGGACCGAGCAGTACTTC. It codes for CASSSTGTGTEQYF. Combining the CDR3 with reference TRBV5-1 and TRBJ2-7 gives the whole variable domain KAGVTQTPRYLIKTRGQQVTLSCSPISGHRSVSWYQQTPGQGLQFLFEYFSETQRNKGNFPGRFSGRQFSNSRSEMNVSTLELGDSALYLCASSSTGTGTEQYFGPGTRLTVT.